This record looks at one TCR beta chain sequence and its context. The CDR3 runs to 18 residues. J gave up 0 bases and V 1 base, and 9 bases lay outside the gene matches. Looked up from germline, CDR1 is SEHNR and CDR2 is FQNEAQ (reference sequence). This sample stems from a study of blood T cell repertoires in COVID-19. About the research overall: COVID-19 samples from acute and convalescent phases originated in the United States, Italy and Spain. PBMCs, B-cell-depleted T cells, or T cells provided the cDNA or gDNA that made up the material.

Per the authors' pipeline: It was from reference gene primer amplification that nucleated cell counts were estimated. Sequencing used immunoSEQ multiplex PCR; TCRdb keeps in-frame clones, though not all of them. That table gives V, J and clone size, and the DNA gave D and trimming. This sample has some 150,000 clones, with around nine tenths found just once. The source material was peripheral blood. This TCR was sampled from a woman in her 50s with active or convalescent COVID-19. This chain uses TRBV7-9 with TRBJ2-5; 9 bases agree with TRBD2. This CDR3 reads CASSLGVAGVGYQETQYF. DNA of the CDR3: TGTGCCAGCAGCTTAGGGGTAGCGGGAGTGGGGTACCAAGAGACCCAGTACTTC.